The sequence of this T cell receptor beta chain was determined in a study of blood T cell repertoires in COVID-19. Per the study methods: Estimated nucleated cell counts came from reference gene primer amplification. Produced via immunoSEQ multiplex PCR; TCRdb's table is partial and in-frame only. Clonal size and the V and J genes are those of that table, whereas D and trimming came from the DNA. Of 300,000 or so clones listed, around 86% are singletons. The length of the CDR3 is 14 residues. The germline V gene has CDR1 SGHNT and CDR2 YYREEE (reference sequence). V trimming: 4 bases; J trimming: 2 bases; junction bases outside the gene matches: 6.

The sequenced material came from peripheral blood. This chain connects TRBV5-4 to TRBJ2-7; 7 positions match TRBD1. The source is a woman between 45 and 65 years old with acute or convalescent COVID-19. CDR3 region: CASSTRQGAYEQYF. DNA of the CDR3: TGTGCCAGCAGCACACGACAGGGAGCCTACGAGCAGTACTTC.